Each of the 14 T cell receptor beta chains below was sequenced from the same sample in a study of graft-versus-host responses after intestinal transplantation. Clones were sequenced by immunoSEQ multiplex PCR, and TCRdb holds only the in-frame ones, with some missing. The sample carries around 92,000 clones, more than 75% recorded once. Material: PBMCs, obtained 255 days after intestinal transplant. Source of these receptors: a human patient who received an intestinal transplant, so some T cells may come from the graft donor.

The chain couples TRBV19 to TRBJ2-4; tentative D call: TRBD1 (6 bases). The CDR3 runs 19 residues. The germline V gene encodes CDR1 LNHDA and CDR2 SQIVND (reference sequence). Trimming took 8 bases from V and 7 from J, leaving 33 bases between them. For the CDR3, the DNA is TGTGCCAGTTCTAGAAGAGTCCTTTCCGGGACACCCGGGTGGAACATTCAGTACTTC. As protein: CASSRRVLSGTPGWNIQYF.

The rearrangement links TRBV7-2 to TRBJ2-2; D uncertain. The germline V gene has CDR1 SGHTA and CDR2 FQGNSA. The ends were cut back, 3 bases at V and 6 bases at J, with 11 bases in the middle. The CDR3 has 14 amino acids. CDR3 loop: CASSLRGPPGELFF. CDR3 DNA sequence: TGTGCCAGCAGCTTGCGAGGACCTCCCGGGGAGCTGTTTTTT. The whole variable domain, remainder taken from reference TRBV7-2 and TRBJ2-2, is GAGVSQSPSNKVTEKGKDVELRCDPISGHTALYWYRQSLGQGLEFLIYFQGNSAPDKSGLPSDRFSAERTGGSVSTLTIQRTQQEDSAVYLCASSLRGPPGELFFGEGSRLTVL.

The chain couples TRBV6-1 to TRBJ1-5; D is perhaps TRBD1 (5 bases). The CDR3 extends over 14 amino acids. Per germline, CDR1 MNHNS and CDR2 SASEGT. With 4 bases removed from V and 4 bases from J, the gap between germline ends came to 11 bases. The CDR3 nucleotides are TGTGCCAGCAGTGTAAGCCGGGGGAATCAGCCCCAGCATTTT. This encodes CASSVSRGNQPQHF.

The genes are TRBV7-2 and TRBJ2-1; 10 bases agree with TRBD2. Trimming took 6 bases from V and 1 from J; bases not matched to a gene: 15. CDR3 size: 19 residues. The germline gives CDR1 SGHTA, CDR2 FQGNSA. The CDR3 coding sequence is TGTGCCAGCAGGCCTAGGCCCTCGGCTAGCGGGAGTTCCTACAATGAGCAGTTCTTC. Protein sequence: CASRPRPSASGSSYNEQFF.

V and J are TRBV30 and TRBJ2-3; 7 bases match TRBD1. The CDR3 has 15 residues. The J segment lost 3 bases and the V segment lost 2 bases, leaving 8 bases of the junction unmatched. Germline CDR1 is GTSNPN and CDR2 is SVGIG (reference sequence). CDR3 coding DNA: TGTGCCTGGAGTAAACAGGGGATTCGGACAGATACGCAGTATTTT. Translated, it gives CAWSKQGIRTDTQYF.

This rearrangement joins TRBV7-9 to TRBJ2-1; the match to TRBD2 covers 8 bases. In germline, CDR1 is SEHNR, CDR2 FQNEAQ (reference sequence). The J segment lost 7 bases and the V segment lost 5 bases, leaving 10 bases of the junction unmatched. The CDR3 length is 15 residues. The CDR3 sequence is CASSLSGKLFNEQFF. The CDR3 DNA follows: TGTGCCAGCAGCCTTAGCGGGAAGTTATTTAATGAGCAGTTCTTC.

The rearrangement links TRBV4-2 to TRBJ2-5; 9 bases match TRBD2. This CDR3 is built from 17 residues. The V gene's germline CDR1 is LGHNA and CDR2 YNFKEQ. Trimming cost V 0 bases and J 5 bases; bases outside gene matches: 10. The CDR3 sequence: CASSQDGVAGAGETQYF. The CDR3 nucleotides are TGTGCCAGCAGCCAAGATGGGGTAGCGGGAGCCGGCGAGACCCAGTACTTC.

The CDR3 DNA reads TGTGCCAGCAGCAGGGGACCCGATTCCTACGAGCAGTACTTC. Encoded protein: CASSRGPDSYEQYF. This chain connects TRBV11-3 to TRBJ2-7; D is tentatively TRBD1 or TRBD2 (5 bases each). The CDR3 length is 14 residues. In germline, CDR1 is SGHNT, CDR2 YENEEA. V gave up 5 bases and J gave up 1 base, with 12 bases separating them.

The chain joins TRBV2 to TRBJ1-2; D unresolved. Trimming shortened V by 6 bases and J by 2 bases, and 10 bases separated the two germline ends. The CDR3 covers 13 residues. CDR1 SNHLY and CDR2 FYNNEI come from the germline V gene. The CDR3 region is CASRGEPNYGYTF. Written as DNA, the CDR3 is TGTGCCAGCAGGGGAGAACCCAACTATGGCTACACCTTC.

The CDR3 DNA is TGCGCCAGCAGCTTGGAATCTCAAGAGACCCAGTACTTC. Residues: CASSLESQETQYF. The rearrangement uses TRBV5-1 and TRBJ2-5; D remains unclear. V was pared by 0 bases and J by 2 bases, with 5 bases between. From germline, CDR1 is SGHRS and CDR2 YFSETQ. The CDR3 is 13 residues long.

The J gene is TRBJ2-2, the V gene TRBV28; tentative D call: TRBD1 (5 bases). Trimming removed 7 bases from V and 3 bases from J, with 9 bases in between. This CDR3 region has 13 residues. The germline CDR1 and CDR2 sequences are MDHEN and SYDVKM. CDR3 nucleotides: TGTGCCAGCACCCTGGGGCACACCGGGGAGCTGTTTTTT. It codes for CASTLGHTGELFF.

The chain recombines TRBV11-2 with TRBJ2-7; D may be TRBD1 (5 bases). This CDR3 has 12 amino acids. The V end lost 2 bases, the J end lost 3 bases, and 5 bases lay between the germline ends. Germline-derived CDR1 and CDR2 are SGHAT and FQNNGV. CDR3 region: CASSLQGYEQYF. CDR3 nucleotide sequence: TGTGCCAGCAGCTTACAGGGCTACGAGCAGTACTTC.

Points on this clone: The junction departs from germline at one end; a sequencing error may be responsible. The J gene is TRBJ2-1, the V gene TRBV7-7, with TRBD1 identical over 7 bases. CDR1 is SSHAT and CDR2 is FNYEAQ in the germline V gene (reference sequence). The CDR3 length is 15 residues. The DNA for the CDR3 is TGTGCTAGCAGCCCCCGACAGGGCCCCTACAATGAGCAGTTCTTC. This sequence encodes CASSPRQGPYNEQFF.

This sequence joins TRBV4-2 and TRBJ2-6; 10 bases match TRBD1. The CDR3 sequence is 20 residues long. The V gene end was trimmed by 2 bases and the J gene end by 0 bases; junction bases not matched to a gene: 10. CDR1 is LGHNA and CDR2 is YNFKEQ in the germline V gene. CDR3 in amino acids: CASSQKVLGQGSSGANVLTF. CDR3 DNA: TGTGCCAGCAGCCAAAAAGTATTGGGACAGGGGAGCTCTGGGGCCAACGTCCTGACTTTC.